This T cell receptor (beta chain) was captured by sequencing in a study of CD8 T cells in ankylosing spondylitis. In making TCR beta libraries, quantitative 5'-RACE with molecular barcodes was used. TCRdb re-called the 5' RACE reads through MiXCR, storing one row per CDR3 protein. Seen here are a few hundred thousand distinct CDR3 sequences, 15% to 20% observed once, and the top ten hold more than 40%. A word on this clonotype: What it binds is not known.

Trimming at V came to 7 bases and at J to 2 bases, leaving 10 bases not matched to a gene. The CDR3 has 17 residues. The germline V gene has CDR1 SNHLY and CDR2 FYNNEI. Study-wide results and caveats: Earlier authors reported some of these motif variants in reactive arthritis synovial fluid and blood. Relatively rare in peripheral blood, disease-linked clones were also CD8+. It appeared that ankylosing spondylitis blood was characterized by a TCR beta motif of fewer than ten highly homologous variants. The study looked at matched synovial fluid samples from ankylosing spondylitis patients. Disease-linked clones were reported to be significantly enriched there.

The chain is built from TRBV2 and TRBJ2-3; 12 positions match TRBD1. The TCR originated in a male donor with ankylosing spondylitis. Material: blood, either unsorted or a sorted T cell fraction (not recorded which). CDR3: CASTEGGQGALTDTQYF. CDR3 DNA sequence: TGTGCCAGCACCGAAGGGGGACAGGGGGCCCTCACAGATACGCAGTATTTT.